The 21 T cell receptor beta chains below were found in one sample sequenced in a study of regulatory T cells in long-lasting Graves disease. Time point described: newly diagnosed GD, antithyroid drugs for less than 3 months. PBMCs were the source of the RNA used for TCR sequencing. iRepertoire HTBI primers and Arm-PCR of CDR3 regions built TCR beta libraries. One entry per CDR3 protein, called by TCRdb with MiXCR from the multiplex PCR reads. The table records 420,000 or so distinct CDR3 sequences, 15% to 20% of them present only once. These same records also appear under a second study, on T cells in Graves' hyperthyroidism and ophthalmopathy.

The sample in question was peripheral blood mononuclear cells (PBMCs), obtained at new diagnosis, from a patient treated with antithyroid drugs. These receptors were collected from a woman aged 18-29 years with Graves disease.

In its sample, this clonotype was seen many times. The J gene is TRBJ2-7, the V gene TRBV3-1, with 7 bases lining up with TRBD2. The CDR3 is 13 amino acids. The germline gives CDR1 LGHDT, CDR2 YNNKEL (reference sequence). The trim removed 0 bases at V and 9 bases at J, leaving 5 bases unmatched. CDR3 sequence: CASSQEVTGGQYF. The CDR3 bases are TGTGCCAGCAGCCAAGAGGTAACGGGAGGGCAGTACTTC.

This clonotype was seen ten or more times. V gene TRBV6-1 combines with J gene TRBJ1-1; 10 nucleotides agree with TRBD1. Germline V CDR1 and CDR2: MNHNS, SASEGT. V was clipped by 6 bases and J by 3 bases; unmatched bases: 10. The CDR3 runs to 16 residues. CDR3 nucleotide sequence: TGTGCCAGCAGCCGTCCCGGGACAGGGGCGGACACTGAAGCTTTCTTT. Amino acid sequence: CASSRPGTGADTEAFF.

A word on this clonotype: The likely explanation is a read error, given a far larger clone one base away. The chain carries TRBV20-1 and TRBJ2-1; 10 nucleotides align to TRBD2. The CDR3 contains 13 residues. Germline V gives CDR1 DFQATT, CDR2 SNEGSKA (reference sequence). With 6 bases clipped from V and 10 bases from J, the junction kept 9 bases outside the gene matches. The CDR3 loop is CSARGTSDYEQFF. The CDR3 DNA follows: TGCAGTGCCCGAGGGACTAGCGACTACGAGCAGTTCTTC.

This clonotype was recorded at least ten times. The chain couples TRBV2 to TRBJ2-5; 14 positions match TRBD2. Germline V gene lookup returns CDR1 SNHLY and CDR2 FYNNEI. The CDR3 has 15 residues. V was clipped by 2 bases and J by 7 bases; unmatched bases: 3. The CDR3 loop is CASSEQGLAGGTQYF. CDR3 sequence (DNA): TGTGCCAGCAGTGAACAAGGACTAGCGGGAGGGACCCAGTACTTC. The variable domain in full, completed from reference TRBV2 and TRBJ2-5, reads EPEVTQTPSHQVTQMGQEVILRCVPISNHLYFYWYRQILGQKVEFLVSFYNNEISEKSEIFDDQFSVERPDGSNFTLKIRSTKLEDSAMYFCASSEQGLAGGTQYFGPGTRLLVL.

This clonotype was seen only a few times. At one end, the junction sequence differs from germline, possibly due to a read error. The chain couples TRBV7-7 to TRBJ2-1, with 9 nucleotides matching TRBD1. This CDR3 is 16 amino acids long. Germline V gene lookup returns CDR1 SSHAT and CDR2 FNYEAQ (reference sequence). In nucleotides, the CDR3 is TGTGCTAGCAGCAAGCGTCCCGGGACAGGGAGGAATGAGCAGTTCTTC. This translates into CASSKRPGTGRNEQFF.

This clonotype showed up many times. The chain uses TRBV28 and TRBJ2-7; no reliable D call. The CDR3 is 14 residues long. CDR1 is MDHEN and CDR2 is SYDVKM in the germline V gene. V was trimmed by 5 bases and J by 1 base, leaving 12 bases between them. CDR3 nucleotide sequence: TGTGCCAGCAGTCCAGCCCGTGTGTCCTACGAGCAGTACTTC. Its protein is CASSPARVSYEQYF.

This clonotype was found many times. V and J are TRBV30 and TRBJ2-1; 11 bases match TRBD2. This CDR3 has 17 residues. Germline CDR1 reads GTSNPN; CDR2 reads SVGIG (reference sequence). J gave up 5 bases and V 1 base, and 10 bases lay outside the gene matches. The CDR3 coding sequence is TGTGCCTGGAGTGGGGGTAGGACTAGCGGGTCCCACAATGAGCAGTTCTTC. This encodes CAWSGGRTSGSHNEQFF.

This clonotype was observed a handful of times. The J gene is TRBJ2-3, the V gene TRBV7-9; 7 bases are a match to TRBD2. Germline values: CDR1 SEHNR, CDR2 FQNEAQ (reference sequence). V dropped 6 bases and J dropped 3; count of bases not matched to a gene: 6. The CDR3 length is 14 residues. In DNA, the CDR3 is TGTGCCAGCAGGACTAGCAGTCTTACAGATACGCAGTATTTT. Translated, it gives CASRTSSLTDTQYF.

The chain uses TRBV20-1 and TRBJ2-5, with no clear D. Germline V gene data show CDR1 as DFQATT and CDR2 as SNEGSKA (reference sequence). The V and J ends lost 3 bases and 2 bases respectively, with 7 bases between them. CDR3 length equals 12 residues. The CDR3 DNA sequence: TGCAGTGCTAGTGCGGTACAAGAGACCCAGTACTTC. It specifies CSASAVQETQYF.

This clonotype was found many times. The CDR3 DNA follows: TGTGCCAGCAGTTTTTTTGGGGGAGACACTGAAGCTTTCTTT. Translation gives CASSFFGGDTEAFF. This sequence joins TRBV28 and TRBJ1-1; a weak D match, TRBD1 (5 bases). Germline-derived CDR1 and CDR2 are MDHEN and SYDVKM. Trimming left V 3 bases short and J 3 bases short, with 11 bases between. CDR3 size: 14 residues.

This clonotype was counted at least ten times. The chain uses TRBV12-3 or TRBV12-4 and TRBJ1-5; D not resolved. V lost 5 bases, J lost 7 bases, and 9 bases lay in between. The CDR3 has 12 residues. The CDR3 is CASSPHRQPQHF. The CDR3 DNA follows: TGTGCCAGCAGTCCTCATCGCCAGCCCCAGCATTTT.

The V and J genes are TRBV10-3 and TRBJ1-2; no firm D call. This CDR3 comprises 14 residues. V was clipped by 2 bases and J by 0 bases, with 7 bases between them. Per the germline V gene, CDR1 is ENHRY and CDR2 is SYGVKD. The CDR3: CAISEAQTNYGYTF. The CDR3 bases are TGTGCCATCAGTGAGGCACAAACTAACTATGGCTACACCTTC.

The V and J genes are TRBV7-2 and TRBJ2-7, with D maybe TRBD2 (6 bases). Trimming cost V 3 bases and J 5 bases, with 14 bases left between them. The germline gives CDR1 SGHTA, CDR2 FQGNSA. CDR3 length: 14 residues. CDR3: CASSFGGPGDEQYF. As DNA, the CDR3 is TGTGCCAGCAGCTTTGGAGGGCCCGGTGACGAGCAGTACTTC.

This clonotype was recorded many times. CDR3 protein: CAWSVSGDQPQHF. The CDR3 nucleotides read TGTGCCTGGAGTGTTTCCGGCGATCAGCCCCAGCATTTT. V gene TRBV30 combines with J gene TRBJ1-5; D not certain. V shed 0 bases and J shed 5 bases, with 8 bases lying between them. This CDR3 has 13 amino acids. Germline CDR1 reads GTSNPN; CDR2 reads SVGIG (reference sequence).

The rearrangement uses TRBV6-4 and TRBJ2-2; D remains unclear. V lost 0 bases and J lost 4, with 3 bases in between. CDR3 size: 13 residues. CDR1 is MRHNA and CDR2 is SNTAGT in the germline V gene. CDR3 coding DNA: TGTGCCAGCAGTGACTCTAGCACCGGGGAGCTGTTTTTT. The encoded protein is CASSDSSTGELFF.

Comment on this clonotype: This clone may be a read error of a much larger clone one base away. The chain joins TRBV28 to TRBJ2-2, with D maybe TRBD2 (5 bases). CDR1 is MDHEN and CDR2 is SYDVKM in the germline V gene. The CDR3 has 14 amino acids. DNA of the CDR3: TGTGCCAGCAGACCCCCCGCGAACACCGGGGAGCTGGTTTTT. Protein product: CASRPPANTGELVF.

This clonotype was observed many times. The chain employs TRBV28 and TRBJ2-7; 7 positions match TRBD1. V lost 6 bases, J lost 0 bases, and 17 bases stayed unmatched. CDR3 length: 18 amino acids. Looked up from germline, CDR1 is MDHEN and CDR2 is SYDVKM. In DNA, the CDR3 is TGTGCCAGCAGCCGATGGACCGGGACAGCATCATTCTCCTACGAGCAGTACTTC. Its translation: CASSRWTGTASFSYEQYF.

This clonotype was observed many times. The V and J genes are TRBV11-1 and TRBJ1-6; no firm D call. Germline CDR1 is SGHAT and CDR2 is FQDESV (reference sequence). V gave up 5 bases and J gave up 6 bases, with 8 bases separating them. This CDR3 is 13 amino acids long. CDR3 region: CASSPTRNSPLHF. The CDR3 DNA reads TGTGCCAGCAGCCCGACGCGTAATTCACCCCTCCACTTT.

This clonotype has a count of ten or more. The J gene is TRBJ2-5, the V gene TRBV20-1; TRBD2 matches 10 bases. Germline assignment: CDR1 DFQATT and CDR2 SNEGSKA (reference sequence). This CDR3 comprises 14 residues. Trimming removed 6 bases from V and 2 bases from J; junction bases left unmatched: 6. Here the CDR3 reads CSALRTSGQETQYF. The CDR3 region has the DNA TGCAGTGCCTTACGGACTAGCGGACAAGAGACCCAGTACTTC.

The chain uses TRBV3-1 and TRBJ2-3; D ambiguous. V was cut by 3 bases and J by 2 bases, with 18 bases left in between. Germline V gene lookup returns CDR1 LGHDT and CDR2 YNNKEL (reference sequence). This CDR3 spans 17 amino acids. CDR3 in DNA: TGTGCCAGCAGCCATCGAACCAGATTGCCCATCACAGATACGCAGTATTTT. Encoded protein: CASSHRTRLPITDTQYF.

Comment on this clonotype: A much larger clone lies one base from this, so it may be a read error. The genes are TRBV10-3 and TRBJ2-3; 11 bases match TRBD2. Near its end, the DNA agrees better with TRBJ2-1, so the J call may be wrong. This CDR3 region has 14 residues. The germline V gene has CDR1 ENHRY and CDR2 SYGVKD. The CDR3 DNA reads as TGTGCCACTCAAATAGCGGGAGGGAACCAAGGGCAGTTCTTC. This codes for CATQIAGGNQGQFF.